This TCR beta chain was obtained from a study of shared T cell receptors in the human thymus. V shed 0 bases and J shed 2 bases, with 13 bases lying between them. Germline CDR1 reads LNHNV; CDR2 reads YYDKDF (reference sequence). This CDR3 has 16 amino acids. This clone was detected a few times. Assay: immunoSEQ multiplex PCR; the TCRdb copy retains only in-frame clones and omits some. The sample shows 720,000 or so clones, over 75% of them seen only once. The same sample was also used in a study of human thymus T cells. That study reports: Samples came from healthy Finnish infants during open corrective cardiac surgery. Resected material from corrective heart surgery provided the thymus tissue analysed. Thymic as well as blood repertoires seemed to favor certain V and J genes unevenly. Highly overlapping thymic repertoires among unrelated individuals were reported in related research.

J is TRBJ1-2 and V is TRBV15, with D possibly being TRBD1 (6 bases). The clonotype comes from a girl in the first two years of life with a congenital heart defect. Sequencing input: thymocytes. CDR3 bases: TGTGCCACCAGCAGAGATAGGGCAGGGGAAAACTATGGCTACACCTTC. Amino acids: CATSRDRAGENYGYTF.